What follows describes a single TCR beta chain. The data stem from a study of blood T cell repertoires in COVID-19. Study as a whole: T cells, B-cell-depleted T cells, or PBMCs provided the cDNA or gDNA that served as material.

The CDR3 is 15 amino acids. The V gene's germline CDR1 is SGHRS and CDR2 YFSETQ. J was trimmed by 1 base and V by 3 bases; bases with no gene match: 5. The table came from immunoSEQ multiplex PCR; TCRdb's copy has only in-frame clones and leaves some out. The repertoire consists of about 220,000 clones, with less than 90% occurring once and the leading ten covering around 0.7%. The sequence was obtained from a man between 35 and 55 years old with acute or convalescent COVID-19. This sequence joins TRBV5-1 and TRBJ2-5; 8 bases are shared with TRBD1. The sample consisted of peripheral blood. For the CDR3, the DNA is TGCGCCAGCAGCTACCCTGGGACAGGCCAAGAGACCCAGTACTTC. Encoded protein: CASSYPGTGQETQYF.